This TCR beta chain was documented in a study of shared clonotypes between healthy human individuals (dated by TCRdb to 2018 to 2021). Study-level background: The cohort comprised a couple of women and three men aged 18 to 49 years. To increase sequencing depth and limit assay-specific biases, TCR repertoire library preparation and sequencing were carried out by different laboratories using diverse techniques. The study deeply sequenced blood TCR repertoires of about 5 healthy adults to estimate repertoire size and the extent of clonotype sharing between individuals. For each donor, three plates each were used for CD4 naive and CD4 memory, two plates were used for CD8 naive, and one plate was used for CD8 memory. Each donor's leukapheresis produced roughly between roughly 0.9 and 9 billion PBMCs.

Including the terminal cysteine and phenylalanine, the CDR3 comprises 14 residues. The entry retains the CDR3 DNA only, 42 bases that are in frame from base 1. CDR1 and CDR2 are read off the germline V gene (reference sequence) as MNHNY and SVGAGI. V sheds 0 bases and J sheds 7 bases, leaving 12 bases between their ends. Broad study findings and their caveats: Naive subsets generally had larger estimated clonotype richness than memory subsets did. Incomplete sequencing was indicated by rarefaction of sorted-subset datasets, despite the large sequencing depth. Sampling was restricted to blood, and TCR repertoires in tissues likely differ from the TCR repertoires found in blood. Pairwise subsampling indicated that sequencing depth was expected to affect the degree of clonotype sharing among donors. Higher generation probabilities were observed for clonotypes shared by all four sorted-subset donors than for non-shared clonotypes. Across a few donors, approximately 4.9% of naive CD4, approximately 4% of naive CD8, approximately 2.5% of memory CD4, and over 0.35% of memory CD8 clonotypes were shared. Because the study included a small number of donors, the genetic and exposure-history diversity represented was limited.

About this clone: No cognate antigen has been identified for it. One base away there is no much larger clone; base qualities are not given.

Using the deep immunoSEQ assay, multiplex PCR amplified TCR CDR3 regions from genomic DNA. Genomic DNA extracted from each cell subset was distributed evenly over all wells of several immunoSEQ 96-well plates, and each plate served as one replicate. For sorted subsets, each replicate PCR was loaded with approximately 0.2 ug genomic DNA, equivalent to 30,000 to 35,000 T cell genomes. The purified libraries were quantified using a Qubit 3.0 fluorometer, sized with a Bioanalyzer 2100, and then quantified again using the KAPA Library Quantification kit. Every immunoSEQ 96-well plate was sequenced on a separate single-read 150-cycle Illumina NextSeq 550 flow cell. The published analysis was carried out like this. Because only junctional sequences without quality scores were contained in the immunoSEQ output, filtering matching that applied to full-length reads could not be performed. To assign V/J genes and CDR3, sequences were annotated against IMGT germline references using PyIR, a Python wrapper for IgBLAST v1.9. Any read was removed if the V/J assignment was weak (E-value above 1e-6), the CDR3 was missing, or the read contained stop codons, out-of-frame junctions, or ambiguous translated residues. V3J clonotypes were defined by identical inferred V gene, J gene, and CDR3 amino acid sequence. To compute the percentage overlap between repertoires, the number of shared unique clonotypes was divided by the size of the smaller repertoire. Repertoire richness was assessed with RTK rarefaction, the Chao1 estimator, and Recon v2.1 estimates of unobserved clonotypes. Generation probabilities for all TCRbeta clonotypes obtained by the gDNA method from several donors were computed using OLGA. TCRdb took this table from immuneACCESS and kept in-frame rearrangements with V and J called. Such tables lack part of the clones; where checked against another copy, unresolved V genes explain under half of the gap, and the rest is unexplained. V and J calls and clone size come straight from that table; D and trimming were deduced from the DNA. The sample table lists 660,000 or so clones, around 96% of them with a count of one. In total, the top ten clones hold more than 0.085% of the sample.

For the CD8 naive samples, CD45RO-negative cells were positively selected for CCR7, yielding a CD45RA+CCR7+ population from which TemRA cells were excluded. The donors were healthy, HIV-negative adults who had no recently reported acute infections or vaccinations. Every donor was a Caucasian adult residing in Nashville, Tennessee, USA. After blood collection by leukapheresis, PBMCs were isolated using Ficoll-Histopaque density gradient centrifugation and then cryopreserved in the vapor phase of liquid nitrogen. Purity and quantity of every magnetically sorted T cell population were checked by analytical flow cytometry. From each sorted fraction, genomic DNA was isolated and quantified by UV absorbance on a Nanodrop 2000c.

Here the chain combines TRBV6-6 and TRBJ1-2, with the identity of the D gene unclear. This sequence originates from a woman aged 25 to 39 in good health. The sequencing input was naive CD8+ T cells sorted from blood. The cell subset or site label for this specimen denotes: CD45RA+CCR7+. The DNA sequence is given as TGTGCCAGCAGTTACTCGGGGAGAGGCCGTGGCTACACCTTC. The resulting protein is CASSYSGRGRGYTF.